A selection of T cell receptor beta chains follows, all from one sample in a study of OX40 agonist ivuxolimab in advanced cancers. This table comes from immunoSEQ multiplex PCR, and its TCRdb copy is limited to in-frame clones, with some not included. The sample yields approximately 45,000 clones, roughly nine tenths seen once. The sequenced sample was CD4+ or CD8+ T cells sorted from blood, obtained in a trial of the OX40 agonist ivuxolimab. The receptors were gathered from an adult with an advanced solid tumor such as melanoma, head and neck, liver or kidney cancer. Both conserved end residues are part of each CDR3. A D gene is named only where the DNA matches it firmly.

CDR3aa: CASSQEIPNQANYGYTF
j_gene: TRBJ1-2
v_gene: TRBV4-3
d_gene: .

CDR3aa: CASSLGEVYGYTF
j_gene: TRBJ1-2
v_gene: TRBV11-3
d_gene: .

CDR3aa: CASSDGTSTDTQYF
j_gene: TRBJ2-3
v_gene: TRBV2
d_gene: .

CDR3aa: CASSLPPDLVADEQFF
j_gene: TRBJ2-1
v_gene: TRBV7-2
d_gene: .

CDR3aa: CASSLAGVSGELFF
j_gene: TRBJ2-2
v_gene: TRBV7-9
d_gene: TRBD2

CDR3aa: CASSLGAGDGYGYTF
j_gene: TRBJ1-2
v_gene: TRBV11-2
d_gene: .

CDR3aa: CASSQTFTARWFF
j_gene: TRBJ2-1
v_gene: TRBV7-2
d_gene: .

CDR3aa: CASSLVQGRMSTDTQYF
j_gene: TRBJ2-3
v_gene: TRBV2
d_gene: .

CDR3aa: CASSSRQEETGVLIGKLFF
j_gene: TRBJ1-4
v_gene: TRBV19
d_gene: .

CDR3aa: CASSAYRQNYGYTF
j_gene: TRBJ1-2
v_gene: TRBV28
d_gene: .

CDR3aa: CASSLVGLAGADAYNEQFF
j_gene: TRBJ2-1
v_gene: TRBV5-6
d_gene: TRBD2

CDR3aa: CASSLVGRETQYF
j_gene: TRBJ2-5
v_gene: TRBV7-9
d_gene: .

CDR3aa: CASSLELAGAQEQFF
j_gene: TRBJ2-1
v_gene: TRBV5-1
d_gene: TRBD2

CDR3aa: CASSPGPDSPLHF
j_gene: TRBJ1-6
v_gene: TRBV6-6
d_gene: .

CDR3aa: CASSLTGGPSEQYF
j_gene: TRBJ2-7
v_gene: TRBV11-2
d_gene: .

CDR3aa: CASSQVPGLAGTSYEQYF
j_gene: TRBJ2-7
v_gene: TRBV4-1
d_gene: TRBD2

CDR3aa: CASSQEGAGTGYKSSYNSPLHF
j_gene: TRBJ1-6
v_gene: TRBV4-1
d_gene: TRBD1

CDR3aa: CASSNLDGFFYGYTF
j_gene: TRBJ1-2
v_gene: TRBV11-2
d_gene: .

CDR3aa: CASSYGALAGSEETQYF
j_gene: TRBJ2-5
v_gene: TRBV28
d_gene: TRBD2

CDR3aa: CASRFGQGDEQFF
j_gene: TRBJ2-1
v_gene: TRBV4-1
d_gene: TRBD1

CDR3aa: CASSIQVYNEQFF
j_gene: TRBJ2-1
v_gene: TRBV19
d_gene: .

CDR3aa: CSVVPGRTQETQYF
j_gene: TRBJ2-5
v_gene: TRBV29-1
d_gene: .

CDR3aa: CASSIGTGSREQYF
j_gene: TRBJ2-7
v_gene: TRBV19
d_gene: TRBD1

CDR3aa: CASSRGRSTEAFF
j_gene: TRBJ1-1
v_gene: TRBV4-1
d_gene: .

CDR3aa: CASNKGNEQFF
j_gene: TRBJ2-1
v_gene: TRBV6-5
d_gene: .

CDR3aa: CASSKFAGKDNEQFF
j_gene: TRBJ2-1
v_gene: TRBV7-8
d_gene: .

CDR3aa: CASSQVLEFRDSLGKYF
j_gene: TRBJ2-7
v_gene: TRBV4-1
d_gene: TRBD1

CDR3aa: CASSLGLRTEAFF
j_gene: TRBJ1-1
v_gene: TRBV7-8
d_gene: .

CDR3aa: CASSYGFRNTEAFF
j_gene: TRBJ1-1
v_gene: TRBV6-5
d_gene: .

CDR3aa: CASSSTSGWDEQFF
j_gene: TRBJ2-1
v_gene: TRBV7-9
d_gene: TRBD2

CDR3aa: CAIRDREDYNEQFF
j_gene: TRBJ2-1
v_gene: TRBV10-3
d_gene: TRBD1

CDR3aa: CASSSATGSGYEQYF
j_gene: .
v_gene: TRBV5-6
d_gene: .

CDR3aa: CSVAQGSNYGYTF
j_gene: TRBJ1-2
v_gene: TRBV29-1
d_gene: .

CDR3aa: CASSKTGFGEKLFF
j_gene: TRBJ1-4
v_gene: TRBV6-5
d_gene: .

CDR3aa: CASSLFITDTQYF
j_gene: TRBJ2-3
v_gene: TRBV28
d_gene: .

CDR3aa: CASSLTHPGTGPGQFF
j_gene: TRBJ2-1
v_gene: TRBV27
d_gene: TRBD1

CDR3aa: CASVAPTGKGTF
j_gene: TRBJ1-2
v_gene: TRBV28
d_gene: TRBD1

CDR3aa: CAWSARTPRVGEQYF
j_gene: TRBJ2-7
v_gene: TRBV30
d_gene: .

CDR3aa: CASSLNRYNEQFF
j_gene: TRBJ2-1
v_gene: TRBV7-2
d_gene: .

CDR3aa: CASSEGGGGGDTQYF
j_gene: TRBJ2-3
v_gene: TRBV6-1
d_gene: .

CDR3aa: CASSKVGGEESHEQYF
j_gene: TRBJ2-7
v_gene: TRBV21-1
d_gene: .

CDR3aa: CASSVASGRYEQFF
j_gene: TRBJ2-1
v_gene: TRBV9
d_gene: TRBD2

CDR3aa: CASSPGGSEKLFF
j_gene: TRBJ1-4
v_gene: TRBV27
d_gene: .

CDR3aa: CASSEGQGEGEETQYF
j_gene: TRBJ2-5
v_gene: TRBV5-4
d_gene: TRBD1